Listed below are T cell receptor beta chains from one sample, sequenced in a study of T cell repertoires in cytomegalovirus infection. TCRdb re-called the reads with MiXCR, one entry per CDR3 protein. The profile shows about 300,000 distinct CDR3 sequences, roughly 24% of them singletons. The sample consisted of PBMCs. All receptors come from a human donor in good health (CMV status not recorded). Some clones in this sample may be carry-over from other donors' samples. The CDR3 runs from the conserved cysteine through the conserved F or W. Each record gives: D gene, V gene, clone size, CDR3 length, J gene, CDR3 protein, CDR3 DNA. A D gene is named only where the DNA matches it firmly. For some rows the clone size is stated as once, few or many, or as a class when expanded; others skip it.

D: -; V: TRBV7-2; size: -; length: 13; J: TRBJ2-5; CDR3: CASSFTRVRTQYF; DNA: TGTGCCAGCAGCTTTACCCGAGTGAGGACCCAGTACTTC
D: -; V: TRBV6-6; size: few; length: 15; J: TRBJ1-1; CDR3: CASSYAGQTNTEAFF; DNA: TGTGCCAGCAGTTACGCGGGGCAGACTAACACTGAAGCTTTCTTT
D: -; V: TRBV29-1; size: -; length: 13; J: TRBJ1-5; CDR3: CSVELDSNQPQHF; DNA: TGCAGCGTTGAGCTGGACAGCAATCAGCCCCAGCATTTT
D: TRBD2; V: TRBV5-6; size: many; length: 18; J: TRBJ2-7; CDR3: CASSFFLGLAGNSYEQYF; DNA: TGTGCCAGCAGCTTTTTCCTAGGACTAGCGGGGAACTCCTACGAGCAGTACTTC
D: -; V: TRBV7-9; size: -; length: 17; J: TRBJ1-4; CDR3: CASSFRGTGTRGEKLFF; DNA: TGTGCCAGCAGCTTCAGGGGCACAGGGACCCGAGGCGAAAAACTGTTTTTT
D: -; V: TRBV6-5; size: few; length: 16; J: TRBJ1-1; CDR3: CASRRKLDGLNTEAFF; DNA: TGTGCCAGCAGGAGGAAGCTCGACGGGCTGAACACTGAAGCTTTCTTT
D: -; V: TRBV6-6; size: few; length: 16; J: TRBJ2-1; CDR3: CASSYSRGGSYNEQFF; DNA: TGTGCCAGCAGTTACTCGAGGGGGGGGTCCTACAATGAGCAGTTCTTC
D: -; V: TRBV28; size: many; length: 18; J: TRBJ1-1; CDR3: CASSFIGLTGGLNTEAFF; DNA: TGTGCCAGCAGTTTTATCGGCTTGACAGGCGGCTTGAACACTGAAGCTTTCTTT
D: -; V: TRBV7-2; size: many; length: 15; J: TRBJ2-7; CDR3: CASSSRIGPSYEQYF; DNA: TGTGCCAGCAGCTCCCGAATCGGACCCTCCTACGAGCAGTACTTC
D: TRBD2; V: TRBV19; size: -; length: 19; J: TRBJ2-1; CDR3: CASSISAGALAGKAHEQFF; DNA: TGTGCCAGTAGTATATCTGCGGGGGCCCTAGCGGGTAAAGCTCATGAGCAGTTCTTC
D: -; V: TRBV28; size: -; length: 12; J: TRBJ2-2; CDR3: CASSSSVGELFF; DNA: TGTGCCAGCAGTTCTAGCGTCGGGGAGCTGTTTTTT
D: TRBD2; V: TRBV7-2; size: -; length: 17; J: TRBJ2-5; CDR3: CASSLGAGAGAQETQYF; DNA: TGTGCCAGCAGCCTAGGCGCCGGAGCGGGAGCACAAGAGACCCAGTACTTC
D: -; V: TRBV7-2; size: many; length: 14; J: TRBJ2-4; CDR3: CASSLGRVPDIQYF; DNA: TGTGCCAGCAGCTTAGGCAGGGTTCCGGACATTCAGTACTTC
D: -; V: TRBV7-9; size: many; length: 18; J: TRBJ2-5; CDR3: CASSPPVGKGGESETQYF; DNA: TGTGCCAGCAGCCCCCCGGTGGGAAAGGGCGGAGAGTCAGAGACCCAGTACTTC
D: -; V: TRBV2; size: many; length: 15; J: TRBJ1-2; CDR3: CASSEGAIGGNGYTF; DNA: TGTGCCAGCAGCGAGGGAGCAATTGGGGGGAATGGCTACACCTTC
D: TRBD1; V: TRBV7-2; size: few; length: 14; J: TRBJ1-1; CDR3: CASRHGTGDTEAFF; DNA: TGTGCCAGCAGACACGGGACAGGGGACACTGAAGCTTTCTTT